The 8 T cell receptor beta chains presented below share a single source sample, sequenced in a study of vaccination and CD4 T cells after COVID-19. Treatment in this sample: approximately nine-day PBMC culture with coronavirus spike peptide pools or control peptides (ViraFEST assay). Their specific antigens are unknown. Sequenced with the Oncomine TCR Beta short-read assay was DNA taken from cultured CD4+ T cells. TCRdb ran MiXCR on the PCR reads and lists one entry per CDR3 protein. The repertoire holds about 9,600 distinct CDR3 sequences, with roughly 24% as singletons. The input for sequencing was CD4+ T cells from blood, cultured in vitro, taken after SARS-CoV-2 vaccination. These receptor sequences come from a human donor who had recovered from COVID-19.

This clonotype came up a few times. The gene calls are TRBV18 and TRBJ1-6, with D possibly TRBD1 on 6 matching bases. V lost 2 bases and J lost 6, with 8 bases in between. Germline loops: CDR1 KGHSH, CDR2 LQKENI. CDR3 length: 14 amino acids. The CDR3 DNA is TGTGCCAGCTCACCAGGAGGGGGTAATTCACCCCTCCACTTT. Translated: CASSPGGGNSPLHF.

This clonotype ranks as medium-sized. This chain uses TRBV6-1 with TRBJ1-2; possibly TRBD1 for D (6 bases). This CDR3 is 14 amino acids long. Looked up from germline, CDR1 is MNHNS and CDR2 is SASEGT. V was shortened by 1 base and J by 10 bases, with 16 bases between the two germline ends. The CDR3 coding sequence is TGTGCCAGCAGTGAAGACCCTAACAGGGAGCACTACACCTTC. It yields the protein CASSEDPNREHYTF.

The DNA for the CDR3 is TGTGCCAGCAGCCCAGAAGACAGCAATAATGAAAAACTGTTTTTT. Protein product: CASSPEDSNNEKLFF. The chain uses TRBV7-9 and TRBJ1-4; TRBD1 is a possible D gene (5 bases). The CDR3 runs to 15 residues. The germline CDR1 and CDR2 sequences are SEHNR and FQNEAQ (reference sequence). V lost 5 bases to trimming and J lost 4 bases, with 14 bases between them.

This chain connects TRBV29-1 to TRBJ1-2, with D unclear. CDR3 size: 12 residues. Trimming removed 4 bases from V and 11 bases from J, with 17 bases in between. CDR1 SQVTM and CDR2 ANQGSEA come from the germline V gene. The CDR3 is CSVVLWVGRYTF. CDR3 nucleotide sequence: TGCAGCGTTGTCTTATGGGTTGGGAGATACACCTTC.

This chain connects TRBV7-2 to TRBJ2-1; the D is unclear. CDR1 and CDR2 (germline): SGHTA, FQGNSA. The CDR3 covers 17 residues. Deletions cut 1 base from V and 1 base from J, with 14 bases between. This chain's CDR3 is CASSLDRKGLSYNEQFF. The CDR3 DNA follows: TGTGCCAGCAGCTTAGATCGTAAGGGCCTATCCTACAATGAGCAGTTCTTC.

The chain joins TRBV10-1 to TRBJ2-1; 7 nucleotides align to TRBD1. The V and J ends lost 0 bases and 7 bases, in that order; junction bases with no gene match: 3. Germline loops: CDR1 WNHNN, CDR2 SYGVQD (reference sequence). This CDR3 contains 14 residues. The CDR3 is CASSESGTENEQFF. For the CDR3, the DNA is TGCGCCAGCAGTGAGTCCGGGACAGAAAATGAGCAGTTCTTC.

This chain joins TRBV19 and TRBJ2-1; D is unclear. The CDR3 contains 15 residues. Germline V gene lookup returns CDR1 LNHDA and CDR2 SQIVND (reference sequence). Trimming took 9 bases from V and 4 from J, leaving 19 bases between them. This CDR3 reads CASNPLSAAYNEQFF. In DNA, the CDR3 is TGTGCCAGCAACCCTCTGTCGGCAGCTTACAATGAGCAGTTCTTC.

The chain is built from TRBV27 and TRBJ2-1; 11 bases align to TRBD2. Looked up from germline, CDR1 is MNHEY and CDR2 is SMNVEV (reference sequence). The CDR3 length is 15 residues. V was clipped by 6 bases and J by 8 bases; unmatched bases: 9. In DNA, the CDR3 is TGTGCCAGCAGGAAATCTAGCGGGAGGTCCTATGAGCAGTTCTTC. As protein: CASRKSSGRSYEQFF.